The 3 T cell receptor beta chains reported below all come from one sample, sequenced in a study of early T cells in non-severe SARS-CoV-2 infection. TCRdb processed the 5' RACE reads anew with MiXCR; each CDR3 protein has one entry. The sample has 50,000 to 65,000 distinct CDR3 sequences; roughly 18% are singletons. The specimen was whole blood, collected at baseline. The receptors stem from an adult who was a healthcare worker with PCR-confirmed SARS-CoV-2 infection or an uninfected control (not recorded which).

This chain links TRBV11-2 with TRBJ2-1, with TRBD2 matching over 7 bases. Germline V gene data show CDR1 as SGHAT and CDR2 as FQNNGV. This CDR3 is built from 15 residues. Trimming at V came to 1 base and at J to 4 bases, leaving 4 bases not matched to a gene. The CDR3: CASSLGAGRYNEQFF. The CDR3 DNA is TGTGCCAGCAGCTTAGGAGCGGGAAGGTACAATGAGCAGTTCTTC.

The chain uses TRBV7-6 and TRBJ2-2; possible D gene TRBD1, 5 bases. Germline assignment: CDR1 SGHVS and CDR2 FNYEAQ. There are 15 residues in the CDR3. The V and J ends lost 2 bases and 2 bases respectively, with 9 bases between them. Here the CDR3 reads CASSLSRVNTGELFF. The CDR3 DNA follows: TGTGCCAGCAGCTTAAGCAGGGTAAACACCGGGGAGCTGTTTTTT.

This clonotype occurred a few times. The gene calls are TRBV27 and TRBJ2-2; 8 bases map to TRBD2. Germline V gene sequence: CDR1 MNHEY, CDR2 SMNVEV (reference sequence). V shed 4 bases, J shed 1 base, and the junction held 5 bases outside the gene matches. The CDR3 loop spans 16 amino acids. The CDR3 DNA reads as TGTGCCAGCAGTTCGGGGACTAGTTGGAACACCGGGGAGCTGTTTTTT. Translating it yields CASSSGTSWNTGELFF.